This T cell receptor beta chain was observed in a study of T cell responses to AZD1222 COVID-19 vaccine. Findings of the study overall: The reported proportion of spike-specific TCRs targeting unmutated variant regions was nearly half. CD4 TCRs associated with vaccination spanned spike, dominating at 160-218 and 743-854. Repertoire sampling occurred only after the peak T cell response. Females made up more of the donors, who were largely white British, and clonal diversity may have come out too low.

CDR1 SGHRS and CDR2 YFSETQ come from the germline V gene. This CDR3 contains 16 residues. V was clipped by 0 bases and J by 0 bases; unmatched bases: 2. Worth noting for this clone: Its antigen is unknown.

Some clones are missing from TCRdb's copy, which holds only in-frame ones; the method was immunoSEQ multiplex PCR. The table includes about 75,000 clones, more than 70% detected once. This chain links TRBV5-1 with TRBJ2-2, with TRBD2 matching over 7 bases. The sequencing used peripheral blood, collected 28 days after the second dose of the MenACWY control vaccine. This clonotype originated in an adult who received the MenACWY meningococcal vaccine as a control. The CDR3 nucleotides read TGCGCCAGCAGCTTGGTGGCGGGGGCGAACACCGGGGAGCTGTTTTTT. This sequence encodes CASSLVAGANTGELFF.